The rows below give T cell receptor beta chains drawn from one sample of a study of cytomegalovirus exposure and HLA in healthy donors. Sequencing was performed with immunoSEQ multiplex PCR; in TCRdb, only in-frame clones are kept and a portion is missing. The sample table sets out roughly 190,000 clones. Sequencing was done on a sample of PBMCs. The source is a man aged 25 to 40 in good health and CMV-seronegative. CDR3s include the opening cysteine and the closing phenylalanine or tryptophan. The D gene is left open where the match is weak. Clone size is stated in some rows and not others, as once, few, many or a class when expanded.

j_call | d_call | cdr3_length | v_call | clone_size | cdr3_aa | cdr3_nt
TRBJ1-3 | TRBD1 | 17 | TRBV10-3 | . | CAISPSSAGGAGNTIYF | TGTGCCATCAGCCCCTCGTCGGCAGGGGGCGCCGGAAACACCATATATTTT
TRBJ2-1 | TRBD1 | 15 | TRBV7-2 | . | CASSRTGSNSDEQFF | TGTGCCAGCAGTCGGACAGGGAGTAATAGCGATGAGCAGTTCTTC
TRBJ1-2 | TRBD1 | 17 | TRBV7-9 | . | CASSYRDRGALDYGYTF | TGTGCCAGCAGCTACCGGGACAGGGGCGCCCTAGACTATGGCTACACCTTC
TRBJ2-1 | . | 14 | TRBV29-1 | . | CSVGGFEAYNEQFF | TGCAGCGTTGGCGGGTTTGAAGCTTACAATGAGCAGTTCTTC
TRBJ2-5 | TRBD1 | 15 | TRBV11-3 | . | CASSSRDRDPETQYF | TGTGCCAGCAGCTCGCGGGACAGGGACCCCGAGACCCAGTACTTC
TRBJ1-2 | TRBD1 | 13 | TRBV6-5 | . | CASTHTGDYGYTF | TGTGCCAGCACTCACACAGGGGACTATGGCTACACCTTC
TRBJ2-7 | . | 12 | TRBV30 | . | CAWTSGLYEQYF | TGTGCCTGGACTTCTGGACTTTACGAGCAGTACTTC
TRBJ1-2 | . | 15 | TRBV9 | . | CASSVGGEQNYGYTF | TGTGCCAGCAGCGTAGGAGGTGAACAAAACTATGGCTACACCTTC
TRBJ2-5 | TRBD2 | 17 | TRBV4-1 | . | CASSQDWAAGVGETQYF | TGCGCCAGCAGCCAAGATTGGGCGGCGGGAGTTGGGGAGACCCAGTACTTC
TRBJ2-3 | TRBD2 | 15 | TRBV4-3 | . | CASSQDPGGGDTQYF | TGCGCCAGCAGCCAAGATCCCGGGGGGGGAGATACGCAGTATTTT
TRBJ2-5 | . | 14 | TRBV6-5 | . | CASSYGQLQETQYF | TGTGCCAGCAGTTACGGACAGTTACAAGAGACCCAGTACTTC
TRBJ1-5 | . | 15 | TRBV30 | . | CAWSTGSSGNQPQHF | TGTGCCTGGAGTACAGGGTCTTCAGGCAATCAGCCCCAGCATTTT
TRBJ1-2 | . | 13 | TRBV30 | . | CAWSGVPRDGYTF | TGTGCCTGGAGTGGCGTCCCGCGGGATGGCTACACCTTC
TRBJ2-3 | TRBD2 | 14 | TRBV7-2 | . | CASSPLAVLVTQYF | TGTGCCAGCAGCCCCCTAGCGGTCCTCGTTACGCAGTATTTT
TRBJ2-5 | TRBD1 | 14 | TRBV19 | . | CASRPGTGSETQYF | TGTGCCAGCAGGCCCGGGACAGGGTCCGAGACCCAGTACTTC
TRBJ2-2 | . | 11 | TRBV30 | . | CAWNRVGELFF | TGTGCCTGGAACCGGGTCGGGGAGCTGTTTTTT
TRBJ1-1 | . | 12 | TRBV28 | . | CASSRSYTEAFF | TGTGCCAGCAGTAGGAGCTACACTGAAGCTTTCTTT
TRBJ2-5 | . | 12 | TRBV19 | . | CASSIGEETQYF | TGTGCCAGTAGTATAGGAGAAGAGACCCAGTACTTC
TRBJ2-1 | . | 13 | TRBV18 | . | CASSPAGDDEQFF | TGTGCCAGCTCACCAGCAGGGGACGATGAGCAGTTCTTC
TRBJ1-1 | . | 13 | TRBV30 | medium-sized | CAWRLWGDTEAFF | TGTGCCTGGAGACTATGGGGGGACACTGAAGCTTTCTTT
TRBJ2-3 | . | 11 | TRBV6-1 | . | CAEGAGDTQYF | TGTGCGGAGGGGGCAGGGGATACGCAGTATTTT
TRBJ2-3 | . | 15 | TRBV5-1 | . | CASSLFLASTDTQYF | TGCGCCAGCAGCTTGTTCCTAGCGAGCACAGATACGCAGTATTTT
TRBJ1-5 | . | 18 | TRBV12-2 | . | CASRFVLRGRFGNQPQHF | TGTGCAAGTCGCTTTGTACTTCGGGGGAGGTTTGGCAATCAGCCCCAGCATTTT
TRBJ2-3 | TRBD2 | 16 | TRBV28 | . | CASSPKWTSGRDTQYF | TGTGCCAGCAGCCCCAAATGGACTAGCGGGAGGGATACGCAGTATTTT
TRBJ1-1 | . | 12 | TRBV30 | . | CAWRTSGTEAFF | TGTGCCTGGAGAACTAGCGGCACTGAAGCTTTCTTT
TRBJ2-7 | . | 12 | TRBV27 | . | CASSLQGSEQYF | TGTGCCAGCAGTCTCCAGGGGAGCGAGCAGTACTTC
TRBJ1-4 | . | 13 | TRBV4-3 | . | CASSQGQVEKLFF | TGCGCCAGCAGCCAAGGACAGGTGGAAAAACTGTTTTTT
TRBJ2-5 | . | 16 | TRBV7-2 | . | CASSLLGAGSRETQYF | TGTGCCAGCAGCTTATTAGGGGCGGGATCCAGGGAGACCCAGTACTTC
TRBJ1-2 | . | 11 | TRBV19 | . | CASKAGGGYTF | TGTGCCAGTAAGGCGGGGGGTGGCTACACCTTC
TRBJ1-4 | TRBD1 | 15 | TRBV28 | . | CASSSPGTGIEKLFF | TGTGCCAGCAGTTCTCCCGGGACAGGGATCGAAAAACTGTTTTTT
TRBJ2-1 | TRBD2 | 15 | TRBV12-5 | . | CASGLGLATYNEQFF | TGTGCTAGTGGTTTGGGACTAGCAACCTACAATGAGCAGTTCTTC
TRBJ1-5 | TRBD1 | 16 | TRBV5-5 | . | CASSLLSGQGNQPQHF | TGTGCCAGCAGCTTACTAAGCGGACAGGGCAATCAGCCCCAGCATTTT
TRBJ1-1 | TRBD1 | 19 | TRBV28 | . | CASSFPGTGNRRLVTEAFF | TGTGCCAGCAGTTTCCCCGGGACAGGGAATAGGAGGTTGGTCACTGAAGCTTTCTTT
TRBJ2-5 | TRBD2 | 14 | TRBV30 | . | CAWMGGGVQETQYF | TGTGCCTGGATGGGCGGGGGAGTTCAAGAGACCCAGTACTTC
TRBJ1-1 | . | 18 | TRBV27 | . | CASSLSPRQGPWDTEAFF | TGTGCCAGCAGTTTATCCCCGCGTCAGGGCCCATGGGACACTGAAGCTTTCTTT
TRBJ2-5 | TRBD2 | 15 | TRBV27 | . | CASSKGTSGGETQYF | TGTGCCAGCAGTAAAGGGACTAGCGGGGGTGAGACCCAGTACTTC
TRBJ2-5 | . | 15 | TRBV6-5 | . | CASSYGRGQRETQYF | TGTGCCAGCAGTTACGGCAGGGGACAACGAGAGACCCAGTACTTC
TRBJ2-2 | TRBD2 | 15 | TRBV7-2 | . | CASSPPGTRTGELFF | TGTGCCAGCAGCCCCCCCGGGACTAGAACCGGGGAGCTGTTTTTT
TRBJ1-5 | . | 12 | TRBV7-2 | . | CASRASNQPQHF | TGTGCCAGCAGGGCCAGCAATCAGCCCCAGCATTTT
TRBJ1-1 | TRBD1 | 13 | TRBV29-1 | . | CSGGRQGRTEAFF | TGCAGCGGGGGACGACAGGGAAGAACTGAAGCTTTCTTT
TRBJ2-5 | . | 12 | TRBV29-1 | . | CSVEKQGQTQYF | TGCAGCGTTGAAAAGCAGGGGCAGACCCAGTACTTC
TRBJ1-3 | TRBD1 | 16 | TRBV7-9 | . | CASSPRQGSSGNTIYF | TGTGCCAGCAGCCCCAGACAGGGATCGAGTGGAAACACCATATATTTT
TRBJ2-3 | . | 14 | TRBV7-2 | . | CASRRDFNTDTQYF | TGTGCCAGCAGACGGGACTTCAACACAGATACGCAGTATTTT
TRBJ2-1 | TRBD2 | 15 | TRBV27 | . | CASSLIAGGPNEQFF | TGTGCCAGCAGTTTAATAGCGGGAGGGCCAAATGAGCAGTTCTTC
TRBJ1-2 | TRBD1 | 16 | TRBV7-2 | . | CASRNPGQGAQVGYTF | TGTGCCAGCAGAAACCCGGGACAGGGGGCGCAGGTCGGCTACACCTTC
TRBJ2-7 | . | 16 | TRBV9 | . | CASSPRPTGFGYEQYF | TGTGCCAGCAGCCCGCGACCAACAGGGTTCGGATACGAGCAGTACTTC
TRBJ1-4 | TRBD1 | 14 | TRBV2 | . | CASRTDRGSEKLFF | TGTGCCAGCAGAACCGACAGGGGGAGTGAAAAACTGTTTTTT
TRBJ2-5 | TRBD1 | 14 | TRBV25-1 | . | CASSDAGGAQTQYF | TGTGCCAGCAGTGATGCAGGGGGCGCGCAGACCCAGTACTTC
TRBJ1-5 | . | 16 | TRBV27 | . | CASSPRPATSNQPQHF | TGTGCCAGCAGTCCCAGGCCTGCTACGAGCAATCAGCCCCAGCATTTT
TRBJ2-7 | TRBD2 | 14 | TRBV27 | . | CASSSSGLAREQYF | TGTGCCAGCAGTTCCTCAGGACTAGCGCGGGAGCAGTACTTC
TRBJ1-1 | . | 14 | TRBV29-1 | . | CSVEHGSCQAEAFF | TGCAGCGTTGAACATGGCAGTTGTCAGGCTGAAGCTTTCTTT
TRBJ1-5 | TRBD1 | 19 | TRBV2 | . | CASTTIVGQGAFGNQPQHF | TGTGCCAGCACCACCATCGTGGGACAGGGGGCCTTCGGCAATCAGCCCCAGCATTTT
TRBJ1-5 | . | 14 | TRBV28 | . | CASSLAGVRQPQHF | TGTGCCAGCAGCTTGGCAGGGGTTAGGCAGCCCCAGCATTTT
TRBJ2-7 | . | 16 | TRBV11-3 | . | CASSPRVGRDSYEQYF | TGTGCCAGCAGCCCCCGGGTTGGTCGGGATTCCTACGAGCAGTACTTC
TRBJ2-1 | TRBD2 | 15 | TRBV5-1 | . | CASSLGLAEYNEQFF | TGCGCCAGCAGCTTGGGACTAGCGGAGTACAATGAGCAGTTCTTC
TRBJ2-2 | . | 16 | TRBV27 | . | CAGTPRDTMNTGELFF | TGTGCCGGTACCCCTAGGGACACAATGAACACCGGGGAGCTGTTTTTT
TRBJ1-4 | . | 16 | TRBV5-1 | . | CASSLAGGATNEKLFF | TGCGCCAGCAGCTTGGCGGGGGGCGCAACTAATGAAAAACTGTTTTTT
TRBJ1-4 | . | 15 | TRBV21-1 | . | CASSMGRGAVEKLFF | TGTGCCAGCAGCATGGGCAGGGGGGCGGTTGAAAAACTGTTTTTT
TRBJ1-2 | . | 11 | TRBV6-5 | . | CASTGGGGYTF | TGTGCCAGCACGGGGGGCGGTGGCTACACCTTC
TRBJ1-2 | TRBD1 | 15 | TRBV28 | . | CASSFVTGGRYGYTF | TGTGCCAGCAGTTTTGTGACAGGGGGCAGGTATGGCTACACCTTC